This T cell receptor (beta chain) was identified in a study of OX40 agonist ivuxolimab in advanced cancers. This clone was detected only once. The assay was immunoSEQ multiplex PCR, and TCRdb's table has in-frame clones only and misses some. The sample holds approximately 64,000 clones, 88% seen once. Sequences were derived from CD4+ or CD8+ T cells sorted from blood, sampled in a trial of the OX40 agonist ivuxolimab. The clonotype originates from an adult with an advanced solid tumor such as melanoma, head and neck, liver or kidney cancer.

The CDR3 loop reads CASRSGVGNTIYF. DNA of the CDR3: TGCGCCAGCAGGTCAGGGGTCGGAAACACCATATATTTT. The J gene is TRBJ1-3, the V gene TRBV5-1; weak D call: TRBD1 (6 bases). The CDR3 has 13 amino acids. The V gene's germline CDR1 is SGHRS and CDR2 YFSETQ. The ends were cut back, 5 bases at V and 4 bases at J, with 10 bases in the middle.